Below are 21 T cell receptor beta chains sequenced from a single sample in a study of OX40 agonist ivuxolimab in advanced cancers. This table comes from immunoSEQ multiplex PCR, and its TCRdb copy is limited to in-frame clones, with some not included. The sample consists of about 26,000 clones, more than 75% of them appearing once. Material: CD4+ or CD8+ T cells sorted from blood, obtained in a trial of the OX40 agonist ivuxolimab. The receptors shown here come from an adult with an advanced solid tumor such as melanoma, head and neck, liver or kidney cancer.

The chain joins TRBV30 to TRBJ1-5; D call uncertain. The CDR3 is 12 amino acids. In germline, CDR1 is GTSNPN, CDR2 SVGIG (reference sequence). The V and J ends lost 5 bases and 13 bases respectively, with 18 bases between them. The CDR3, as DNA: TGTGCCTGGGGAAAAAATGATGGACTTCAGCATTTT. Its protein product is CAWGKNDGLQHF.

This chain connects TRBV27 to TRBJ2-1; possible D gene TRBD1, 5 bases. CDR1 and CDR2 from the germline V gene are MNHEY and SMNVEV (reference sequence). With 0 bases removed from V and 0 bases from J, the gap between germline ends came to 9 bases. The CDR3 length is 16 residues. DNA for the CDR3: TGTGCCAGCAGTTTATCTCAGGGTTACTCCTACAATGAGCAGTTCTTC. Translating it yields CASSLSQGYSYNEQFF.

J is TRBJ2-7 and V is TRBV4-1, with a weak D call TRBD1 (7 bases). CDR3 length: 15 amino acids. V shed 3 bases and J shed 2 bases, with 14 bases lying between them. CDR1 MGHRA and CDR2 YSYEKL come from the germline V gene. CDR3 coding DNA: TGCGCCAGCAGCCAGTCGGGGGACAGCCCCTACGAGCAGTACTTC. This codes for CASSQSGDSPYEQYF.

V usage is TRBV6-1 and J usage is TRBJ2-1; TRBD2 aligns across 11 bases. The V segment lost 0 bases and the J segment 9 bases; nucleotides outside the gene matches: 4. There are 15 residues in the CDR3. Germline assignment: CDR1 MNHNS and CDR2 SASEGT. CDR3 region: CASSEAGLAGGEQFF. The CDR3 coding sequence is TGTGCCAGCAGTGAAGCCGGGCTAGCGGGGGGTGAGCAGTTCTTC.

The rearrangement links TRBV7-9 to TRBJ2-2, with 14 bases aligning to TRBD2. The CDR3 is made up of 17 amino acids. J lost 6 bases, V lost 5 bases, and 8 bases had no gene match. The germline CDR1 and CDR2 sequences are SEHNR and FQNEAQ (reference sequence). The CDR3 DNA reads as TGTGCCAGCAGCATCGGGACTAGCGGGAGCGGTGCCGGGGAGCTGTTTTTT. Its translation: CASSIGTSGSGAGELFF.

The V and J genes are TRBV19 and TRBJ2-1, with 8 bases that match TRBD2. With 3 bases clipped from V and 3 bases from J, the junction kept 1 base outside the gene matches. Germline CDR1 LNHDA, CDR2 SQIVND (reference sequence). CDR3 length equals 14 residues. CDR3 loop: CASSISGSYNEQFF. CDR3 DNA: TGTGCCAGTAGTATCAGCGGGAGCTACAATGAGCAGTTCTTC.

This clone was counted a single time. The rearrangement joins TRBV15 to TRBJ2-7; D is ambiguous. This CDR3 is built from 16 residues. V shed 0 bases and J shed 2 bases, with 14 bases lying between them. The germline V gene has CDR1 LNHNV and CDR2 YYDKDF (reference sequence). The CDR3 bases are TGTGCCACCAGCAGAGAGGCCCTGACGGACCCCTACGAGCAGTACTTC. Translating it yields CATSREALTDPYEQYF.

The chain employs TRBV6-5 and TRBJ1-2; a weak D match, TRBD1 (5 bases). CDR3 length: 15 amino acids. V lost 8 bases, J lost 4 bases, and 20 bases lay in between. Germline-derived CDR1 and CDR2 are MNHEY and SVGAGI. The CDR3: CASSPGAGWGYGYTF. Here the CDR3 DNA reads TGTGCCAGCTCCCCTGGGGCAGGGTGGGGCTATGGCTACACCTTC.

Here the CDR3 DNA reads TGCGCCAGCAGCTTGTCGGACAGCTGGGGTCTTGGCGAGCAGTACTTC. This gives the protein CASSLSDSWGLGEQYF. The chain employs TRBV5-1 and TRBJ2-7; tentative D call: TRBD1 (6 bases). CDR3 length: 16 amino acids. Germline CDR1 reads SGHRS; CDR2 reads YFSETQ. The germline V and J ends were trimmed by 1 base and 6 bases, with 20 bases remaining between them. The whole variable domain, remainder taken from reference TRBV5-1 and TRBJ2-7, is KAGVTQTPRYLIKTRGQQVTLSCSPISGHRSVSWYQQTPGQGLQFLFEYFSETQRNKGNFPGRFSGRQFSNSRSEMNVSTLELGDSALYLCASSLSDSWGLGEQYFGPGTRLTVT.

This rearrangement joins TRBV27 to TRBJ2-5; D ambiguous. Germline CDR1 reads MNHEY; CDR2 reads SMNVEV (reference sequence). The CDR3 sequence is 16 residues long. Trimming pared 5 bases from V and 1 base from J, leaving 17 bases between. CDR3 loop: CASSTLTGLFQETQYF. As DNA, the CDR3 is TGTGCCAGCAGTACTTTAACCGGGCTGTTCCAAGAGACCCAGTACTTC.

V usage is TRBV5-1 and J usage is TRBJ2-2, with 7 bases that match TRBD1. Germline trimming cut 1 base from V and 1 base from J; bases unmatched to any gene: 16. Looked up from germline, CDR1 is SGHRS and CDR2 is YFSETQ. This CDR3 spans 20 amino acids. This chain's CDR3 is CASSLRTLPTGTENTGELFF. The CDR3 DNA is TGCGCCAGCAGCTTGCGGACCCTACCCACCGGGACAGAGAACACCGGGGAGCTGTTTTTT. The full variable domain, in which reference TRBV5-1 and TRBJ2-2 provide the parts outside the CDR3, is KAGVTQTPRYLIKTRGQQVTLSCSPISGHRSVSWYQQTPGQGLQFLFEYFSETQRNKGNFPGRFSGRQFSNSRSEMNVSTLELGDSALYLCASSLRTLPTGTENTGELFFGEGSRLTVL.

The chain links TRBV7-9 to TRBJ2-1; TRBD1 matches at 9 bases. V was clipped by 5 bases and J by 0 bases; unmatched bases: 8. Germline CDR1 reads SEHNR; CDR2 reads FQNEAQ (reference sequence). The CDR3 runs to 17 residues. The CDR3 sequence: CASSQEGTGSSYNEQFF. The CDR3 nucleotides read TGTGCCAGCAGCCAAGAAGGGACAGGGAGCTCCTACAATGAGCAGTTCTTC.

This rearrangement joins TRBV7-8 to TRBJ1-4, with TRBD1 as a possible D gene (6 bases). The germline V gene has CDR1 SGHVS and CDR2 FQNEAQ. V lost 5 bases to trimming and J lost 7 bases, with 14 bases between them. The CDR3 covers 14 residues. In DNA, the CDR3 is TGTGCCAGCAGCATACCGGGGGCCGGTGAAAAACTGTTTTTT. It translates to CASSIPGAGEKLFF.

V is TRBV4-1 and J is TRBJ2-4, with 7 bases identical to TRBD1. The CDR3 has 15 amino acids. Germline trimming cut 3 bases from V and 5 bases from J; bases unmatched to any gene: 7. Germline V lookup: CDR1 MGHRA, CDR2 YSYEKL. The CDR3 sequence is CASSQYRGMENIQYF. The CDR3 DNA reads as TGCGCCAGCAGCCAGTACAGGGGTATGGAAAACATTCAGTACTTC.

This clone was picked up one time. The rearrangement uses TRBV6-6 and TRBJ1-1; 11 bases fit TRBD1. This CDR3 is 16 amino acids long. After removal of 4 bases from V and 7 bases from J, the junction contained 11 bases not matched to a gene. Germline values: CDR1 MNHNY, CDR2 SVGAGI (reference sequence). This CDR3 reads CASSSPGQGVDSEAFF. The CDR3 DNA reads TGTGCCAGCAGTTCACCGGGACAGGGGGTAGATAGTGAAGCTTTCTTT.

The rearrangement uses TRBV29-1 and TRBJ2-2; 13 positions match TRBD2. Germline trimming cut 6 bases from V and 5 bases from J; bases unmatched to any gene: 9. The length of the CDR3 is 16 residues. CDR1 and CDR2 from the germline V gene are SQVTM and ANQGSEA. The CDR3 sequence: CSVVPGTSGETGELFF. CDR3 bases: TGCAGCGTAGTCCCGGGGACTAGCGGGGAAACCGGGGAGCTGTTTTTT.

The chain links TRBV29-1 to TRBJ2-7; TRBD1 matches 7 bases. The CDR3 spans 13 residues. V was clipped by 7 bases and J by 3 bases; unmatched bases: 9. Germline CDR1 reads SQVTM; CDR2 reads ANQGSEA. The CDR3 loop reads CSAETGIGYEQYF. In nucleotides, the CDR3 is TGCAGCGCCGAGACAGGGATTGGCTACGAGCAGTACTTC.

The V gene is TRBV6-1, the J gene TRBJ2-5; D is unclear. The CDR3 length is 14 residues. Germline loops: CDR1 MNHNS, CDR2 SASEGT. V was trimmed by 0 bases and J by 3 bases, leaving 8 bases between them. The CDR3 reads CASSEAFIKETQYF. CDR3 in DNA: TGTGCCAGCAGTGAAGCGTTTATAAAAGAGACCCAGTACTTC.

This clone was found a few times. The chain has TRBV14 and TRBJ1-1; D remains ambiguous. Trimming shortened V by 3 bases and J by 5 bases, and 4 bases separated the two germline ends. The germline V gene has CDR1 SGHDN and CDR2 FVKESK. CDR3 length: 11 amino acids. For the CDR3, the DNA is TGTGCCAGCAGCCAGGGGACTGAAGCTTTCTTT. Protein: CASSQGTEAFF.

In its sample, this clone was seen a few times. The V and J genes are TRBV5-1 and TRBJ2-1; D not resolved. Germline assignment: CDR1 SGHRS and CDR2 YFSETQ. The CDR3 is made up of 15 amino acids. Trimming took off 0 bases at V and 2 bases at J, with 9 bases between the two ends. The CDR3 DNA reads as TGCGCCAGCAGCTTGGTGCAGAATGCCTACAATGAGCAGTTCTTC. Protein sequence: CASSLVQNAYNEQFF.

The V and J genes are TRBV2 and TRBJ1-1, with D perhaps TRBD1 (6 bases). V was clipped by 8 bases and J by 7 bases, with 17 bases between them. Looked up from germline, CDR1 is SNHLY and CDR2 is FYNNEI. CDR3 length: 13 amino acids. In DNA, the CDR3 is TGTGCCAGCCATGGGGGGCCAAAGGGTGAAGCTTTCTTT. This gives the protein CASHGGPKGEAFF. Combining the CDR3 with reference TRBV2 and TRBJ1-1 gives the whole variable domain EPEVTQTPSHQVTQMGQEVILRCVPISNHLYFYWYRQILGQKVEFLVSFYNNEISEKSEIFDDQFSVERPDGSNFTLKIRSTKLEDSAMYFCASHGGPKGEAFFGQGTRLTVV.